Shown below are 13 T cell receptor beta chains from a single sample sequenced in a study of CD8 T cells in Susac syndrome. Random hexamers were used to reverse transcribe the RNA input (roughly 0.5 to 1 ug). TCRdb passed the immunoSEQ multiplex PCR reads through MiXCR, listing each CDR3 protein once. Of 95,000 to 150,000 distinct CDR3 sequences listed, about 94% were seen once; the top ten hold 0.2% to 0.25%. Source material: CD8+ T cells from PBMCs. These receptors were taken from a human donor with Susac syndrome.

The rearrangement links TRBV15 to TRBJ2-7; D call uncertain. This CDR3 comprises 14 residues. Germline lookup yields CDR1 LNHNV and CDR2 YYDKDF (reference sequence). Deletions cut 0 bases from V and 6 bases from J, with 12 bases between. The CDR3 DNA reads TGTGCCACCAGCAGAGAACTCGCGGAAACCGAGCAGTACTTC. This translates into CATSRELAETEQYF.

The gene calls are TRBV7-9 and TRBJ1-2, with D possibly TRBD1 on 6 matching bases. This CDR3 spans 15 amino acids. Germline values: CDR1 SEHNR, CDR2 FQNEAQ (reference sequence). Trimming left V 0 bases short and J 4 bases short, with 12 bases between. The CDR3 DNA sequence: TGTGCCAGCAGCTTAGCGGTCGGGGGCGGCTATGGCTACACCTTC. It specifies CASSLAVGGGYGYTF.

The J gene is TRBJ2-7, the V gene TRBV20-1; possibly TRBD2 for D (5 bases). V dropped 5 bases and J dropped 0 bases, with 17 bases sitting between them. Germline V CDR1 and CDR2: DFQATT, SNEGSKA (reference sequence). The CDR3 runs to 15 residues. DNA of the CDR3: TGCAGTGCTTGCCCCGTTGGCGGGTCCTCCTACGAGCAGTACTTC. Translated: CSACPVGGSSYEQYF.

The chain has TRBV10-3 and TRBJ2-7; 8 nucleotides match TRBD1. The V and J ends lost 7 bases and 4 bases, in that order; junction bases with no gene match: 9. CDR3 length: 14 residues. The germline V gene encodes CDR1 ENHRY and CDR2 SYGVKD. The CDR3 loop reads CAIKRTGSSYEQYF. In DNA form, the CDR3 reads TGTGCCATCAAGCGGACAGGGTCGAGTTACGAGCAGTACTTC.

The chain carries TRBV27 and TRBJ1-5; TRBD1 matches 12 bases. This CDR3 has 16 amino acids. V shed 3 bases and J 5 bases; nucleotides not matched to a gene: 5. Germline CDR1 is MNHEY and CDR2 is SMNVEV (reference sequence). CDR3 protein: CASSFGTGGVDQPQHF. CDR3 bases: TGTGCCAGCAGTTTCGGGACAGGGGGCGTGGATCAGCCCCAGCATTTT.

The chain links TRBV9 to TRBJ2-5; D uncertain. Trimming removed 2 bases at V and 4 bases at J, with 15 bases between. CDR3 size: 15 residues. Germline V gene sequence: CDR1 SGDLS, CDR2 YYNGEE. CDR3 sequence: CASSVGQKSPETQYF. The CDR3 nucleotides read TGTGCCAGCAGCGTCGGTCAGAAGTCGCCAGAGACCCAGTACTTC.

The V gene is TRBV20-1, the J gene TRBJ2-5; TRBD2 aligns across 11 bases. The V and J ends lost 6 bases and 6 bases, in that order; junction bases with no gene match: 12. The length of the CDR3 is 15 residues. The germline V gene encodes CDR1 DFQATT and CDR2 SNEGSKA (reference sequence). The CDR3 sequence is CSATKLAGDLKTQYF. The CDR3 DNA reads TGCAGTGCCACGAAACTAGCGGGAGATCTAAAGACCCAGTACTTC.

The CDR3 sequence is CATSRSRTVINYGYTF. The DNA for the CDR3 is TGTGCCACCAGCAGATCTCGGACAGTTATTAACTATGGCTACACCTTC. The V and J genes are TRBV15 and TRBJ1-2; a possible D gene is TRBD1 (6 bases). This CDR3 contains 16 residues. Between the trimmed V and J ends, which lost 2 bases and 1 base, there was a span of 14 bases. Germline assignment: CDR1 LNHNV and CDR2 YYDKDF (reference sequence).

The chain joins TRBV9 to TRBJ2-1; 7 nucleotides line up with TRBD1. Germline loops: CDR1 SGDLS, CDR2 YYNGEE. The CDR3 loop spans 15 amino acids. J lost 3 bases, V lost 4 bases, and 7 bases had no gene match. The CDR3 sequence is CASSPRWTGYNEQFF. CDR3 DNA sequence: TGTGCCAGCAGCCCCCGATGGACAGGCTACAATGAGCAGTTCTTC. The whole variable domain, filled in from reference TRBV9 and TRBJ2-1, reads DSGVTQTPKHLITATGQRVTLRCSPRSGDLSVYWYQQSLDQGLQFLIQYYNGEERAKGNILERFSAQQFPDLHSELNLSSLELGDSALYFCASSPRWTGYNEQFFGPGTRLTVL.

This clonotype showed up just once. The rearrangement joins TRBV25-1 to TRBJ1-2, with D possibly matching TRBD1 (5 bases). V was cut by 3 bases and J by 3 bases, with 11 bases left in between. The CDR3 sequence is 14 residues long. CDR1 is MGHDK and CDR2 is SYGVNS in the germline V gene. For the CDR3, the DNA is TGTGCCAGCAGTGATGTGGGGGATTACTATGGCTACACCTTC. This sequence encodes CASSDVGDYYGYTF.

The J gene is TRBJ2-3, the V gene TRBV4-1; the D is unclear. Germline V CDR1 and CDR2: MGHRA, YSYEKL. Trimming took off 0 bases at V and 2 bases at J, with 9 bases between the two ends. This CDR3 region has 15 residues. The CDR3 DNA reads TGCGCCAGCAGCCAAGAGACAAGGTACACAGATACGCAGTATTTT. Protein product: CASSQETRYTDTQYF.

This clonotype showed up just a few times. This rearrangement joins TRBV6-6 to TRBJ1-1; weak D call: TRBD1 (6 bases). The CDR3 has 14 amino acids. Trimming left V 0 bases short and J 3 bases short, with 8 bases between. Germline V gene lookup returns CDR1 MNHNY and CDR2 SVGAGI (reference sequence). The CDR3 loop is CASSYSEGDTEAFF. In DNA form, the CDR3 reads TGTGCCAGCAGTTACTCGGAGGGGGACACTGAAGCTTTCTTT.

The genes are TRBV5-1 and TRBJ2-1; the D gene is possibly TRBD2 (6 bases). V lost 1 base to trimming and J lost 9 bases, with 11 bases between them. This CDR3 has 13 residues. Germline assignment: CDR1 SGHRS and CDR2 YFSETQ. CDR3 in amino acids: CASSLLGTPEQFF. In DNA form, the CDR3 reads TGCGCCAGCAGCTTGCTCGGGACTCCTGAGCAGTTCTTC.